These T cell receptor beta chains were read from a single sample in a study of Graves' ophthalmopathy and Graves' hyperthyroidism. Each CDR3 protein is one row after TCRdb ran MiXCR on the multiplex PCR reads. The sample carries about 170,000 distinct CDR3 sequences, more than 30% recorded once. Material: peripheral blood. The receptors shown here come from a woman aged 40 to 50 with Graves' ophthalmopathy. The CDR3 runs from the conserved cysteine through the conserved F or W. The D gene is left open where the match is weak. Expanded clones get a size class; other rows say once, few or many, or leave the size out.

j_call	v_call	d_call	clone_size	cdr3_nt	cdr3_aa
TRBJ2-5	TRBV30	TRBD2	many	TGTGCCTGGAGTGTACCGGGACTAGCGGGAGTGCGGGAGACCCAGTACTTC	CAWSVPGLAGVRETQYF
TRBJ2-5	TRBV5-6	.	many	TGTGCCAGCAGCATGAAAGAGACCCAGTACTTC	CASSMKETQYF
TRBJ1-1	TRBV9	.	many	TGTGCCAGCAGACCAGTGGCACTTGAAGCTTTCTTT	CASRPVALEAFF
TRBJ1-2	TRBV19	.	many	TGTGCCAGTAGTCCCCAAGGACAGAAGAACTATGGCTACACCTTC	CASSPQGQKNYGYTF
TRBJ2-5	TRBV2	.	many	TGTGCCAGCAGTGATGTGGGGGGAGAGACCCAGTACTTC	CASSDVGGETQYF
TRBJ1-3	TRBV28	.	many	TGTGCCAGCACCTTACGGGCCTCTTGGAACACCATATATTTT	CASTLRASWNTIYF
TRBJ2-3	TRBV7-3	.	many	TGTGCCAGCAGCCGCGTAGGGACAGATACGCAGTATTTT	CASSRVGTDTQYF
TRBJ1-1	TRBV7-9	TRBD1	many	TGTGCCAGCACCACAGGGGGGGGTTCCACTGAAGCTTTCTTT	CASTTGGGSTEAFF
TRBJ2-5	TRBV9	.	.	TGTGCCAGCAGCGTAGGTACTAGGGTGGAGCGGGAGACCCAGTACTTC	CASSVGTRVERETQYF
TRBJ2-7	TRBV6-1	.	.	TGTGCCAGCACAACCCAGGGTTACGAGCAGTACTTC	CASTTQGYEQYF
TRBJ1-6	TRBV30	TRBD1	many	TGTGCCTGGAGTGTTCAGGGGGACCTCCACTTT	CAWSVQGDLHF
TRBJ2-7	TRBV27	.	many	TGTGCCAGCAGTTTATTCGGGTCCTACGAGCAGTACTTC	CASSLFGSYEQYF
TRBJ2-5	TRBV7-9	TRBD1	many	TGTGCCAGCAGCCTTCGGGACAGTAAAGAGACCCAGTACTTC	CASSLRDSKETQYF
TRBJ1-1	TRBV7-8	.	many	TGTGCCAGCAGCCCACCCTTCTTGCGGGACACTGAAGCTTTCTTT	CASSPPFLRDTEAFF
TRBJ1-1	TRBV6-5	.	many	TGTGCCAGCATAGGGTTTTGGAACACTGAAGCTTTCTTT	CASIGFWNTEAFF
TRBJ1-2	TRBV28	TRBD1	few	TGTGCCAGCAGTCTGGGACAGGCGTTCGGCTACACCTTC	CASSLGQAFGYTF
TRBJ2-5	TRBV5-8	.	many	TGTGCCAGCAGCCCCCAGGGATTGGGGCCTGGAGAGACCCAGTACTTC	CASSPQGLGPGETQYF
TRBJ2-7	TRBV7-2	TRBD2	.	TGTGCCAGCAGCTACCGGACTAGCGGAGGGTACGAGCAGTACTTC	CASSYRTSGGYEQYF
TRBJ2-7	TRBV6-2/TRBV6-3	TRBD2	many	TGTGCCAGCAGTAGACTAGCGATCTACGAGCAGTACTTC	CASSRLAIYEQYF
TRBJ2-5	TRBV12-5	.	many	TGTGCTAGTGCCCGACTCGAGGGGACGGGGACCCAGTACTTC	CASARLEGTGTQYF
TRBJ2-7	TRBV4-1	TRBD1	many	TGCGCCAGCAGCCTTAATCTGGGACAGGGGACCTACGAGCAGTACTTC	CASSLNLGQGTYEQYF
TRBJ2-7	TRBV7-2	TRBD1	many	TGTGCCAGCAGCCGAACGCAGGGGGCCGAGCAGTACTTC	CASSRTQGAEQYF
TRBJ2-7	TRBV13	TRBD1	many	TGTGCCAGCACCTACCCGGGACAGGGTAGTTTTGGTGAAGATCCCTACGAGCAGTACTTC	CASTYPGQGSFGEDPYEQYF
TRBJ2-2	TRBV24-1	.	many	TGTGCCACCAGTGGAGGCGGGCCCGGGGAGCTGTTTTTT	CATSGGGPGELFF
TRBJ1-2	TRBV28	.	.	TGTGCCAGCAGTTTAGGGCAGGGGAGTTTCGGTCTTCTCTATGGCTACACCTTC	CASSLGQGSFGLLYGYTF
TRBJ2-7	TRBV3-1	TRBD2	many	TGTGCCAGCAGTCGAGCTAGCGGACCCTACGAGCAGTACTTC	CASSRASGPYEQYF
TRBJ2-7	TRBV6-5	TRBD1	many	TGTGCCAGCAGAAGGGACAGGGGCAGCTCCTACGAGCAGTACTTC	CASRRDRGSSYEQYF
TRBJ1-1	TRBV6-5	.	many	TGTGCCAGCGTTGGGCTAAGGGGCGGGAACACTGAAGCTTTCTTT	CASVGLRGGNTEAFF
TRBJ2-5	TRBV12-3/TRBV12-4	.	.	TGTGCCAGCAGTCGAAACCTAGGGGAGACCCAGTACTTC	CASSRNLGETQYF
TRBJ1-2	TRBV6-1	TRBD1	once	TGTGCCAGCACGGGTGGGACAGGGGTAAATGGCTGCACCTTC	CASTGGTGVNGCTF
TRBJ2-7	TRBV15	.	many	TGTGCCACCAGCAGAGATCAGGGGGGCCCCGGGGGTGAGCAGTACTTC	CATSRDQGGPGGEQYF
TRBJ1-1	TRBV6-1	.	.	TGTGCCAGCAGCCCCCACTTAGAAACCCCGAAAAGAGCTTTCTTT	CASSPHLETPKRAFF
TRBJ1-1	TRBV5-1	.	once	TGCGCCAGCAGCTTGGCCTCCGCGTTGAACACTGAAGCTTTCTTT	CASSLASALNTEAFF
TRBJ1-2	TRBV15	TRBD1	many	TGTGCCACCAGCAGAGATTTCGAGACAGGGGCGCATGGCTACACCTTC	CATSRDFETGAHGYTF
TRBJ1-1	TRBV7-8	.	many	TGTGCCAGCAGCTTAGACTGGGGGGATTCTGAAGCTTTCTTT	CASSLDWGDSEAFF
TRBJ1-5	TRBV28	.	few	TGTTCCGGGGGATATAGCAATCAGCCCCAGCATTTT	CSGGYSNQPQHF
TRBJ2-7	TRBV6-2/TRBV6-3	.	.	TGTGCCAGCAGTACCCCCAGAGGCGAGCAGTACTTC	CASSTPRGEQYF
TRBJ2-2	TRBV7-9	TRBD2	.	TGTGCCAGCAGCTCCCGGGAGGTGCTCACCGGGGAGCTGTTTTTT	CASSSREVLTGELFF
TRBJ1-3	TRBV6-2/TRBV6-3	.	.	TGTGCCAGCAGTTACTCTCCGGTTGATTCTGGAAACACCATATATTTT	CASSYSPVDSGNTIYF
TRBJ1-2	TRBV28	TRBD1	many	TGTGCCAGCAGAGTGACAGGGGGCTATGGCTACACCTTC	CASRVTGGYGYTF
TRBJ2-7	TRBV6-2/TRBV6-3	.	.	TGTGCCAGCGGCCCGGGACGGCCCTACGAGCAGTACTTC	CASGPGRPYEQYF
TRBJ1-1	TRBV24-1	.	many	TGTGCCACCAGTTCCAGACGGAACACTGAAGCTTTCTTT	CATSSRRNTEAFF